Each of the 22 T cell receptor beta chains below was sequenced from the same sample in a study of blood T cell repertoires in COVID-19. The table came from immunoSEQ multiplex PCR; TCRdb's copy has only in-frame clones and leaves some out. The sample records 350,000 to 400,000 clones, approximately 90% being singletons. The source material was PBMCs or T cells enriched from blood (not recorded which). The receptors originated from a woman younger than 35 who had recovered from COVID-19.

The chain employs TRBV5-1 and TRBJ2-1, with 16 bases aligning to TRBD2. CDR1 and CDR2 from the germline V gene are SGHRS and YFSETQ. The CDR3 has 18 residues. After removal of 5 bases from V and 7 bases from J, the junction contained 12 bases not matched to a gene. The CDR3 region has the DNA TGCGCCAGCAGGACAGGGACTAGCGGGGGGGCCGGTAGAAATGAGCAGTTCTTC. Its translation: CASRTGTSGGAGRNEQFF. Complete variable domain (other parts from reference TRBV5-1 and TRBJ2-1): KAGVTQTPRYLIKTRGQQVTLSCSPISGHRSVSWYQQTPGQGLQFLFEYFSETQRNKGNFPGRFSGRQFSNSRSEMNVSTLELGDSALYLCASRTGTSGGAGRNEQFFGPGTRLTVL.

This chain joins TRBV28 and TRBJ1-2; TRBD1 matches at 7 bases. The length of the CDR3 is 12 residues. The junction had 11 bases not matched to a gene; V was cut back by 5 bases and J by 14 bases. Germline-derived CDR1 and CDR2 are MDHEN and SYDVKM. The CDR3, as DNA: TGTGCCAGCAGTCCGGACAGGCCCATACTTACCTTC. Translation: CASSPDRPILTF.

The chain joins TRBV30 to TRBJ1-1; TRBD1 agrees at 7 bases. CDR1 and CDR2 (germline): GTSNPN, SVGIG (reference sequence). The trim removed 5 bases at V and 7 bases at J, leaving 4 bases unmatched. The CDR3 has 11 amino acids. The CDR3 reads CAWLTGDEAFF. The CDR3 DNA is TGTGCCTGGTTAACAGGGGATGAAGCTTTCTTT.

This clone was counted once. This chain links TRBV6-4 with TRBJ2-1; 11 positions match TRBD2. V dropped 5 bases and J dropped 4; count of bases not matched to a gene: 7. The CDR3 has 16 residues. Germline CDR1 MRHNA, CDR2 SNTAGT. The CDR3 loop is CASSLSGTSGYNEQFF. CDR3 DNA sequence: TGTGCCAGCAGTCTTTCGGGGACTAGCGGATACAATGAGCAGTTCTTC.

The CDR3 is CASSLWDRTNYGYTF. CDR3 DNA sequence: TGTGCCAGCAGCCTTTGGGACAGGACTAACTATGGCTACACCTTC. The rearrangement joins TRBV7-9 to TRBJ1-2; 8 bases are shared with TRBD1. V trimming: 5 bases; J trimming: 0 bases; junction bases outside the gene matches: 5. This CDR3 is 15 amino acids long. The germline gives CDR1 SEHNR, CDR2 FQNEAQ (reference sequence).

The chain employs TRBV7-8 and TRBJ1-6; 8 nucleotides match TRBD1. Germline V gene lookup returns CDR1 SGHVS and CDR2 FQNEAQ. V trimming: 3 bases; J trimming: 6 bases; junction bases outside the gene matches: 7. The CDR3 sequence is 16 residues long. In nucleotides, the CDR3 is TGTGCCAGCAGCTTTTCGGACAGGGCGGTTAATTCACCCCTCCACTTT. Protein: CASSFSDRAVNSPLHF.

The CDR3 sequence: CASSPTGDTQYF. DNA of the CDR3: TGTGCCAGCAGCCCGACAGGAGATACGCAGTATTTT. This sequence joins TRBV12-3 or TRBV12-4 and TRBJ2-3; D might be TRBD1 (6 bases). The CDR3 runs to 12 residues. V lost 6 bases to trimming and J lost 5 bases, with 9 bases between them.

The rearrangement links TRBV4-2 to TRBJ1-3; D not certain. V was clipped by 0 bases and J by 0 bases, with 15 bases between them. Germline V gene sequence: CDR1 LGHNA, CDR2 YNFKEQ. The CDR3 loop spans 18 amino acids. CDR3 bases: TGTGCCAGCAGCCAAGATCCCGCGGCTACGAGCTCTGGAAACACCATATATTTT. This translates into CASSQDPAATSSGNTIYF.

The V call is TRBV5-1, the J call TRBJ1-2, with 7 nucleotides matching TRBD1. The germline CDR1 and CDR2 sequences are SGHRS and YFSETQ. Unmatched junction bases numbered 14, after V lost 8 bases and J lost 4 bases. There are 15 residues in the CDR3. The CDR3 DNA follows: TGCGCCAGTTTCGTTGGACAGGCCCCGAGCTATGGCTACACCTTC. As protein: CASFVGQAPSYGYTF.

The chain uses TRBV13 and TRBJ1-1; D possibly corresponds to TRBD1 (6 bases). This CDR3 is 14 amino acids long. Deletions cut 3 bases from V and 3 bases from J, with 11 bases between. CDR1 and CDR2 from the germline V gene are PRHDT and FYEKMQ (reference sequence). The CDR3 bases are TGTGCCAGCAGCTTTGGGACATCGGACACTGAAGCTTTCTTT. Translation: CASSFGTSDTEAFF.

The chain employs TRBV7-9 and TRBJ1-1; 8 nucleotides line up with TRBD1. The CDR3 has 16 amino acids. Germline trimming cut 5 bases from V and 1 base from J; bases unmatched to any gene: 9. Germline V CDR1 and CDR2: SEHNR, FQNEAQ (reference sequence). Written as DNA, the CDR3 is TGTGCCAGCAGCGGGGGACAGGTAAACGGGAACACTGAAGCTTTCTTT. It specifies CASSGGQVNGNTEAFF.

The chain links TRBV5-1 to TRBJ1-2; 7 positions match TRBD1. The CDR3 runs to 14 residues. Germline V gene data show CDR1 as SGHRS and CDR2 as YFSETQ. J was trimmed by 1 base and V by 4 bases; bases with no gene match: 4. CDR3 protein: CASSPGDSNYGYTF. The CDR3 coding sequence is TGCGCCAGCAGCCCAGGGGACAGTAACTATGGCTACACCTTC. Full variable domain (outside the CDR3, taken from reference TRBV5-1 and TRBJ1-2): KAGVTQTPRYLIKTRGQQVTLSCSPISGHRSVSWYQQTPGQGLQFLFEYFSETQRNKGNFPGRFSGRQFSNSRSEMNVSTLELGDSALYLCASSPGDSNYGYTFGSGTRLTVV.

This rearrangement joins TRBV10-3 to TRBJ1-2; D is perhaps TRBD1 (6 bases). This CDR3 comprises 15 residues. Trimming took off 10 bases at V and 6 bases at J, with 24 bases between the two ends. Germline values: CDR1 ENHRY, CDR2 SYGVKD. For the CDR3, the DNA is TGTGCCACCTTCCTTGGGGGCCAACCCTTAGATGGCTACACCTTC. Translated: CATFLGGQPLDGYTF.

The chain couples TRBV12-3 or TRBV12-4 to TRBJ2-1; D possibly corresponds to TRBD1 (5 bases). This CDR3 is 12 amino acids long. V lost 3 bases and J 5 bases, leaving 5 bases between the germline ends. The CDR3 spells CASSFRDNEQFF. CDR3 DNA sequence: TGTGCCAGCAGTTTCAGGGACAATGAGCAGTTCTTC.

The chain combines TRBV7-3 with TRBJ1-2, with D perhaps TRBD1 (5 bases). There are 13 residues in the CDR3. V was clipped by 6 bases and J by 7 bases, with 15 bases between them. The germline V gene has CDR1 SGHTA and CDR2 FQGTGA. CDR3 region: CASSQTGNRGYTF. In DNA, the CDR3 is TGTGCCAGCAGTCAAACAGGAAATCGTGGCTACACCTTC. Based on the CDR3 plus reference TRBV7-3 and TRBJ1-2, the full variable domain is GAGVSQTPSNKVTEKGKYVELRCDPISGHTALYWYRQSLGQGPEFLIYFQGTGAADDSGLPNDRFFAVRPEGSVSTLKIQRTERGDSAVYLCASSQTGNRGYTFGSGTRLTVV.

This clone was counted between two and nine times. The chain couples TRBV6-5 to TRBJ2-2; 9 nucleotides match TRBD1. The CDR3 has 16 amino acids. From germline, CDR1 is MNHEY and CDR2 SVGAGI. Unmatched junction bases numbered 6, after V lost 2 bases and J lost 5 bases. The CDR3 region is CASSYPQGAGTGELFF. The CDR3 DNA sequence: TGTGCCAGCAGTTACCCACAGGGGGCTGGTACCGGGGAGCTGTTTTTT.

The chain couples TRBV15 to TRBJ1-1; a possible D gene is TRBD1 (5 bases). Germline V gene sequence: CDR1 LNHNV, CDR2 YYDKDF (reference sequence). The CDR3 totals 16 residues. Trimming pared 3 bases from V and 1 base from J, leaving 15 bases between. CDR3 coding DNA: TGTGCCACCAGCAGGGGACTAAAGACCGCGAACACTGAAGCTTTCTTT. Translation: CATSRGLKTANTEAFF.

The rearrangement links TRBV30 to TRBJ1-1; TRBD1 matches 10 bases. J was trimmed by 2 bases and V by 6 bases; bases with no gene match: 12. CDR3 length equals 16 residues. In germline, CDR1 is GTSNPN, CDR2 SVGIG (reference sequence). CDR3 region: CACQPGQGFVNTEAFF. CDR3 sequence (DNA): TGTGCCTGTCAGCCGGGACAGGGGTTTGTAAACACTGAAGCTTTCTTT.

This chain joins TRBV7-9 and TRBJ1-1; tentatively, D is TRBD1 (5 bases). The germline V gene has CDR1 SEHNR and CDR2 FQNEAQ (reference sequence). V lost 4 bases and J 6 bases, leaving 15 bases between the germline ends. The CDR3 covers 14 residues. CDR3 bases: TGTGCCAGCAGCTGGCAGGGTCTATATCCTGAAGCTTTCTTT. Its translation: CASSWQGLYPEAFF. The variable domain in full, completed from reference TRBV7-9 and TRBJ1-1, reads DTGVSQNPRHKITKRGQNVTFRCDPISEHNRLYWYRQTLGQGPEFLTYFQNEAQLEKSRLLSDRFSAERPKGSFSTLEIQRTEQGDSAMYLCASSWQGLYPEAFFGQGTRLTVV.

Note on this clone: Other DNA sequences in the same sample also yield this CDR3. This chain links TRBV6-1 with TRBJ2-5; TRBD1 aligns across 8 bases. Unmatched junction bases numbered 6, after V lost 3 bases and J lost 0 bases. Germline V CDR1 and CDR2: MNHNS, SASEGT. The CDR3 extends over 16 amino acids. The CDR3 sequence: CASSERQGLYQETQYF. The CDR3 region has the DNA TGTGCCAGCAGTGAGAGACAGGGGTTGTACCAAGAGACCCAGTACTTC.

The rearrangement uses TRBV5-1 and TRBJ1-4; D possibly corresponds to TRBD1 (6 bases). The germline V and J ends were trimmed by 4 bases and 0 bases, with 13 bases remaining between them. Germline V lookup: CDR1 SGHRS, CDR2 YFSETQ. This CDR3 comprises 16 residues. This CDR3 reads CASSQGSGSTNEKLFF. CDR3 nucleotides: TGCGCCAGCAGCCAGGGGTCAGGGTCAACTAATGAAAAACTGTTTTTT.

For the CDR3, the DNA is TGTGCCAGCAGCCCCCGTCGACAGGGCCTTGGGAACACTGAAGCTTTCTTT. Its translation is CASSPRRQGLGNTEAFF. The chain joins TRBV4-2 to TRBJ1-1; 7 nucleotides match TRBD1. CDR3 length: 17 residues. V lost 4 bases to trimming and J lost 1 base; unmatched junction nucleotides: 12. From germline, CDR1 is LGHNA and CDR2 YNFKEQ.